This T cell receptor (beta chain) was sequenced during a study of early T cells in non-severe SARS-CoV-2 infection. Whole-study results and caveats: Anti-spike CD8 responses were favored by VDJdb matching, which missed private and CD4 specificities.

The CDR3 has 16 amino acids. Germline V gene data show CDR1 as MNHEY and CDR2 as SVGAGI. V lost 6 bases and J lost 3, with 15 bases in between. In regard to this clonotype: Its antigen is unidentified.

Unique molecular identifiers tagged individual cDNA molecules. MiXCR, run by TCRdb on the 5' RACE reads, gives a single entry per CDR3 protein. The table records 55,000 to 80,000 distinct CDR3 sequences, roughly 10% of them present only once. Sequenced input: whole blood. The chain couples TRBV6-5 to TRBJ1-6; D may be TRBD1 (5 bases). This TCR was sampled from an adult who was a healthcare worker with PCR-confirmed SARS-CoV-2 infection or an uninfected control (not recorded which). The CDR3 reads CASSATSGNYNSPLHF. The CDR3 nucleotides read TGTGCCAGCAGCGCCACATCAGGGAACTATAATTCACCCCTCCACTTT.